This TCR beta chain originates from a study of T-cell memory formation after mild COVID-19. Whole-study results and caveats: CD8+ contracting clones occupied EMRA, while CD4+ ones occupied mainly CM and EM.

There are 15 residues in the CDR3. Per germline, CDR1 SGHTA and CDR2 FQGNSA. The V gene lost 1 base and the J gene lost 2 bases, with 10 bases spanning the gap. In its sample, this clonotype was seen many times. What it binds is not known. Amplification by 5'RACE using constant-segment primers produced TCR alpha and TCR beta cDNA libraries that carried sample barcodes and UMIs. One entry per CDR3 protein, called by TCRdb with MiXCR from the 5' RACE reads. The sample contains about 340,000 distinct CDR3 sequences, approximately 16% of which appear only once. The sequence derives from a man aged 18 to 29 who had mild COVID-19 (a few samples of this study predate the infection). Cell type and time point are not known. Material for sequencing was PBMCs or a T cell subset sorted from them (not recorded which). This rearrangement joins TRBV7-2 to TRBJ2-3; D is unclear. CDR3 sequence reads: CASSLGGLATDTQYF. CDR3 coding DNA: TGTGCCAGCAGCTTAGGGGGTCTCGCCACAGATACGCAGTATTTT.